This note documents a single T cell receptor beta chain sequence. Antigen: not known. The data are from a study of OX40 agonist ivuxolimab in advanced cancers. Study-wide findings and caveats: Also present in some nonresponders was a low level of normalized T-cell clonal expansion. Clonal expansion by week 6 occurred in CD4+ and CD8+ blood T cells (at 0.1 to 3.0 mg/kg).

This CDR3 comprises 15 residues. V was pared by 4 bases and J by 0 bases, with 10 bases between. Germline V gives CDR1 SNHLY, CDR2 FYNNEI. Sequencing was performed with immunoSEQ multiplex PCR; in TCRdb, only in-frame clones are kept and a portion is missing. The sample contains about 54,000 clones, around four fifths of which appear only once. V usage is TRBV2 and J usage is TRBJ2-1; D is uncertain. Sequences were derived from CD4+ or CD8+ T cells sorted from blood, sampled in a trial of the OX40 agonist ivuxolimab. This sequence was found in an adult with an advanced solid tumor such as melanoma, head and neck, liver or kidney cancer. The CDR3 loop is CASSAGLNSYNEQFF. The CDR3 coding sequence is TGTGCCAGCAGTGCAGGTCTGAACTCCTACAATGAGCAGTTCTTC.